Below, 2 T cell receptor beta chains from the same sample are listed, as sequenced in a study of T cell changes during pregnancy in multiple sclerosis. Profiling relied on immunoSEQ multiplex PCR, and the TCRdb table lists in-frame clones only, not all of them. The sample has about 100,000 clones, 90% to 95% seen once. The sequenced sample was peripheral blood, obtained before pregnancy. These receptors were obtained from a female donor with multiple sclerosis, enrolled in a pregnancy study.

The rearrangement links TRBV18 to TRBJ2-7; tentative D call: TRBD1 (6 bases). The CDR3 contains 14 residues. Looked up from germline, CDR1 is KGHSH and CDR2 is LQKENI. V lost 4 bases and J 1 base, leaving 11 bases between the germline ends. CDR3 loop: CASSQLRGSYEQYF. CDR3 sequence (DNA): TGTGCCAGCTCACAACTCAGGGGATCCTACGAGCAGTACTTC.

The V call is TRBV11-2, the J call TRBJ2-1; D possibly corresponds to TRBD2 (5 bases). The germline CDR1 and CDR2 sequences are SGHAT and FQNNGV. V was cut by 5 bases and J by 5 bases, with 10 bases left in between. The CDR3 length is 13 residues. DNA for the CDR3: TGTGCCAGCAGCGGGAGTCAAAACAATGAGCAGTTCTTC. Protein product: CASSGSQNNEQFF.